This T cell receptor (beta chain) was sequenced in a study of T cells in Graves' hyperthyroidism and ophthalmopathy. The PBMCs studied were ones that came from roughly 9.4 ml fresh peripheral blood. The sample holds many counts of this clonotype. Trimming removed 0 bases from V and 0 bases from J, with 5 bases in between. The germline V gene encodes CDR1 SGHRS and CDR2 YFSETQ. The CDR3 contains 14 residues. Regions amplified from RNA transcripts were the TCR beta CDR3 regions. The HTBI primer set served for first-round RT-PCR of the TCR CDR3. TCRdb recomputed calls from the multiplex PCR reads with MiXCR, one row per CDR3 protein. The sample gives about 690,000 distinct CDR3 sequences, roughly 17% of which show up once; 15% is in the top ten.

The source of this sequence is a man aged 45 to 65 with Graves' hyperthyroidism. The sequenced sample was blood. This sequence joins TRBV5-1 and TRBJ2-3; a weak D match, TRBD1 (5 bases). The CDR3 here is CASSLGQSTDTQYF. The CDR3 coding sequence is TGCGCCAGCAGCTTGGGACAGAGCACAGATACGCAGTATTTT.